What follows are 18 T cell receptor beta chains derived from one specimen sequenced in a study of cytomegalovirus exposure and HLA in healthy donors. The PCR ran on 60 Vbeta and 13 Jbeta primers. The protocol was immunoSEQ multiplex PCR, while the TCRdb copy is restricted to in-frame clones and leaves out a portion. The sample totals 63,000 or so clones. The sequencing sample was made of PBMCs. The receptors were sampled from a boy aged 5-17 years in good health and CMV-seronegative.

The V and J genes are TRBV7-2 and TRBJ1-1; D gene unclear. The ends were cut back, 5 bases at V and 0 bases at J, with 19 bases in the middle. This CDR3 comprises 17 residues. Germline lookup yields CDR1 SGHTA and CDR2 FQGNSA. This chain's CDR3 is CASSPKLNSFMNTEAFF. The CDR3 DNA reads as TGTGCCAGCAGCCCCAAACTGAATTCATTCATGAACACTGAAGCTTTCTTT.

The chain recombines TRBV5-6 with TRBJ2-7; a possible D gene is TRBD1 (5 bases). Trimming shortened V by 1 base and J by 3 bases, and 14 bases separated the two germline ends. CDR1 is SGHDT, CDR2 YYEEEE, per germline. CDR3 size: 15 residues. DNA for the CDR3: TGTGCCAGCAGCTTGATAGGGCAGGGTGTCTACGAGCAGTACTTC. Amino acid sequence: CASSLIGQGVYEQYF. The variable domain in full, with the rest retrieved from reference TRBV5-6 and TRBJ2-7, is DAGVTQSPTHLIKTRGQQVTLRCSPKSGHDTVSWYQQALGQGPQFIFQYYEEEERQRGNFPDRFSGHQFPNYSSELNVNALLLGDSALYLCASSLIGQGVYEQYFGPGTRLTVT.

The V and J genes are TRBV5-5 and TRBJ1-1, with D perhaps matching TRBD1 (6 bases). Between the trimmed V and J ends, which lost 5 bases and 1 base, there was a span of 12 bases. This CDR3 has 14 amino acids. Germline V CDR1 and CDR2: SGHKS, YYEKEE (reference sequence). The CDR3 reads CASRETGRNTEAFF. DNA of the CDR3: TGTGCCAGCAGGGAAACAGGGAGGAACACTGAAGCTTTCTTT.

The chain carries TRBV20-1 and TRBJ1-1; no clear D gene. Trimming stripped 6 bases from V and 8 bases from J, with 13 bases between. This CDR3 region has 11 residues. Per the germline V gene, CDR1 is DFQATT and CDR2 is SNEGSKA (reference sequence). Here the CDR3 DNA reads TGCAGTGCCCTCTTTCTCGAGGAAGCTTTCTTT. This sequence encodes CSALFLEEAFF.

The rearrangement joins TRBV5-1 to TRBJ2-7; 8 bases match TRBD2. V lost 6 bases to trimming and J lost 5 bases; unmatched junction nucleotides: 4. Germline V gives CDR1 SGHRS, CDR2 YFSETQ. The CDR3 loop spans 12 amino acids. CDR3 loop: CASIREGNEQYF. CDR3 sequence (DNA): TGCGCCAGCATTCGGGAGGGGAACGAGCAGTACTTC.

The gene calls are TRBV15 and TRBJ1-1; 8 bases agree with TRBD1. Germline V gene data show CDR1 as LNHNV and CDR2 as YYDKDF (reference sequence). The junction had 4 bases not matched to a gene; V was cut back by 3 bases and J by 4 bases. This CDR3 is built from 14 residues. In nucleotides, the CDR3 is TGTGCCACCAGCAGGACAGGGGTTACCACTGAAGCTTTCTTT. Translating gives CATSRTGVTTEAFF.

This rearrangement joins TRBV4-3 to TRBJ1-4; maybe TRBD1 (6 bases). The ends were cut back, 6 bases at V and 6 bases at J, with 14 bases in the middle. Germline V lookup: CDR1 LGHNA, CDR2 YSLEER. The CDR3 has 14 residues. The CDR3 DNA reads as TGCGCCAGCAGACCACAGGGCGGAGATGAAAAACTGTTTTTT. It codes for CASRPQGGDEKLFF.

The chain employs TRBV5-1 and TRBJ2-4; D perhaps matches TRBD1 (5 bases). The CDR3 length is 15 residues. V shed 0 bases and J shed 5 bases, with 12 bases lying between them. The germline CDR1 and CDR2 sequences are SGHRS and YFSETQ. The CDR3 sequence is CASSLGISRENIQYF. The CDR3 region has the DNA TGCGCCAGCAGCTTGGGGATCTCCAGGGAAAACATTCAGTACTTC.

This chain links TRBV25-1 with TRBJ2-2; D is ambiguous. Trimming pared 5 bases from V and 0 bases from J, leaving 10 bases between. CDR1 MGHDK and CDR2 SYGVNS come from the germline V gene. There are 15 residues in the CDR3. CDR3 sequence reads: CASSLASSNTGELFF. As DNA, the CDR3 is TGTGCCAGCAGTTTAGCCAGTTCGAACACCGGGGAGCTGTTTTTT.

This chain links TRBV5-4 with TRBJ2-3; tentative D call: TRBD2 (6 bases). V was trimmed by 2 bases and J by 0 bases, leaving 10 bases between them. Per germline, CDR1 SGHNT and CDR2 YYREEE (reference sequence). The CDR3 consists of 15 residues. This CDR3 is CASSFGGPSTDTQYF. CDR3 DNA: TGTGCCAGCAGCTTCGGAGGGCCTAGCACAGATACGCAGTATTTT.

The gene calls are TRBV11-2 and TRBJ2-3, with 11 bases aligning to TRBD2. Germline V gives CDR1 SGHAT, CDR2 FQNNGV. The V and J ends lost 7 bases and 0 bases, in that order; junction bases with no gene match: 6. CDR3 length equals 16 residues. Written as DNA, the CDR3 is TGTGCCAGCAACCTGGGGACTAGCGGCAGCACAGATACGCAGTATTTT. Translated: CASNLGTSGSTDTQYF.

The chain has TRBV6-6 and TRBJ1-6, with a tentative D call TRBD1 (5 bases). This CDR3 is 12 amino acids long. Trimming stripped 8 bases from V and 5 bases from J, with 7 bases between. The germline gives CDR1 MNHNY, CDR2 SVGAGI (reference sequence). This CDR3 is CASSQDNSPLHF. CDR3 bases: TGTGCCAGCTCACAGGATAATTCACCCCTCCACTTT.

The gene calls are TRBV14 and TRBJ2-2; 8 bases match TRBD1. V shed 1 base, J shed 2 bases, and the junction held 3 bases outside the gene matches. The germline gives CDR1 SGHDN, CDR2 FVKESK. The CDR3 runs to 16 residues. The CDR3 is CASSQATGVNTGELFF. In nucleotides, the CDR3 is TGTGCCAGCAGCCAAGCGACAGGGGTCAACACCGGGGAGCTGTTTTTT.

Note on this clone: The same CDR3 is also encoded by other DNA sequences in this sample. This chain joins TRBV19 and TRBJ1-1; D is uncertain. The V gene's germline CDR1 is LNHDA and CDR2 SQIVND (reference sequence). The ends were cut back, 1 base at V and 6 bases at J, with 9 bases in the middle. CDR3 length: 13 residues. The CDR3 loop reads CASSIGPRSEAFF. Here the CDR3 DNA reads TGTGCCAGTAGTATAGGGCCCCGATCTGAAGCTTTCTTT.

This CDR3 reads CASSTIFPGQISTDTQYF. As DNA, the CDR3 is TGTGCCAGTAGTACAATCTTCCCGGGACAGATAAGCACAGATACGCAGTATTTT. The chain carries TRBV19 and TRBJ2-3, with 7 bases that match TRBD1. The trim removed 4 bases at V and 0 bases at J, leaving 13 bases unmatched. The CDR3 is 18 amino acids. Germline lookup yields CDR1 LNHDA and CDR2 SQIVND (reference sequence).

The gene calls are TRBV9 and TRBJ2-7; 7 bases agree with TRBD1. The CDR3 spans 18 residues. V dropped 2 bases and J dropped 5; count of bases not matched to a gene: 19. Germline assignment: CDR1 SGDLS and CDR2 YYNGEE. Here the CDR3 reads CASSVALIRTQGPNEQYF. In DNA form, the CDR3 reads TGTGCCAGCAGCGTCGCGCTCATTAGAACACAGGGGCCGAACGAGCAGTACTTC.

The chain joins TRBV7-9 to TRBJ1-4, with 11 bases lining up with TRBD1. Looked up from germline, CDR1 is SEHNR and CDR2 is FQNEAQ (reference sequence). CDR3 length: 15 residues. V trimming: 4 bases; J trimming: 8 bases; junction bases outside the gene matches: 6. This CDR3 reads CASSSRRDRGEKLFF. CDR3 in DNA: TGTGCCAGCAGCTCTCGTCGGGACAGGGGGGAAAAACTGTTTTTT.

The chain employs TRBV6-6 and TRBJ2-7; D possibly corresponds to TRBD1 (6 bases). CDR1 is MNHNY, CDR2 SVGAGI, per germline (reference sequence). This CDR3 comprises 16 residues. V lost 5 bases and J lost 5, with 22 bases in between. For the CDR3, the DNA is TGTGCCAGCAGTGCACGAACCGGGACAAATCCGCACGAGCAGTACTTC. Protein product: CASSARTGTNPHEQYF.